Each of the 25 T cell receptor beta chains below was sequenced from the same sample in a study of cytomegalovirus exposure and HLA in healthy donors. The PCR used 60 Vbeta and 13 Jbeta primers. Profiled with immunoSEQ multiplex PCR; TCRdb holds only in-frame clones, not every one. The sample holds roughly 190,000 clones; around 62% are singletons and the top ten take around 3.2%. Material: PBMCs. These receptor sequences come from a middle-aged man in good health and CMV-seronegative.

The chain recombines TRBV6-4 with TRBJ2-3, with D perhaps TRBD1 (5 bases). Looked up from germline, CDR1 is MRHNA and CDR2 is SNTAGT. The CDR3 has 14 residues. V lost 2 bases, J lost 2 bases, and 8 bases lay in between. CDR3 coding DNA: TGTGCCAGCAGTGACACAGGAGACACAGATACGCAGTATTTT. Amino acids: CASSDTGDTDTQYF.

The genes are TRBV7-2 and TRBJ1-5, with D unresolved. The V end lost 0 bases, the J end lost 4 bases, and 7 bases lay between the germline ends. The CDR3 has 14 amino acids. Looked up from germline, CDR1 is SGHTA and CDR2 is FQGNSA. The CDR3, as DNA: TGTGCCAGCAGCTTAGCGTTCAGTAATCAGCCCCAGCATTTT. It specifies CASSLAFSNQPQHF.

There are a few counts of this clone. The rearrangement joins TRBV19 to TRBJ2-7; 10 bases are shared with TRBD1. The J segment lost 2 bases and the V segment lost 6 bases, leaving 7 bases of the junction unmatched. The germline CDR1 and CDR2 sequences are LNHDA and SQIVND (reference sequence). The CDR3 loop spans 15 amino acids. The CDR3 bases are TGTGCCAGTAGCCAAAGGGACAGGGGTGCCTACGAGCAGTACTTC. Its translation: CASSQRDRGAYEQYF.

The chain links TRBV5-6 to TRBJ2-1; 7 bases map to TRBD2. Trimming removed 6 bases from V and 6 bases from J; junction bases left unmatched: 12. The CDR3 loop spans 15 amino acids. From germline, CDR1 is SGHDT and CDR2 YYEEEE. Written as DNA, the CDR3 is TGTGCCAGCACCGTCGGGGGAGGGAGGGCCAATGAGCAGTTCTTC. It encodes CASTVGGGRANEQFF.

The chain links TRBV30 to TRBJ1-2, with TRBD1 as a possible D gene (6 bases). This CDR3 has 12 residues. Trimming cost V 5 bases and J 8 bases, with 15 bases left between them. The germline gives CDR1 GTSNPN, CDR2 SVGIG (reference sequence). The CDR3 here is CAWAPTGMGYTF. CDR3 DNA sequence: TGTGCCTGGGCCCCCACAGGGATGGGCTACACCTTC.

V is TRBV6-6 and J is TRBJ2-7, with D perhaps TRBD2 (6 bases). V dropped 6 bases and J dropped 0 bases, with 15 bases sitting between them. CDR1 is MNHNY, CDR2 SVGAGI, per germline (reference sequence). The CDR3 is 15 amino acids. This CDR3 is CASRIDSGSSYEQYF. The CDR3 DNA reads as TGTGCCAGCAGAATTGATAGCGGAAGCTCCTACGAGCAGTACTTC.

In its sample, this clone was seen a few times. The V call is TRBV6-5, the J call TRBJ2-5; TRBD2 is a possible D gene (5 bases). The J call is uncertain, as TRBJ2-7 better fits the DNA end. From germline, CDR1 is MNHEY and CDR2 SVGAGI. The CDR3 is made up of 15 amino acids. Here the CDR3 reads CASRKLDPGSYEQYF. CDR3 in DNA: TGTGCCAGCAGAAAACTGGACCCGGGGTCCTACGAGCAGTACTTC.

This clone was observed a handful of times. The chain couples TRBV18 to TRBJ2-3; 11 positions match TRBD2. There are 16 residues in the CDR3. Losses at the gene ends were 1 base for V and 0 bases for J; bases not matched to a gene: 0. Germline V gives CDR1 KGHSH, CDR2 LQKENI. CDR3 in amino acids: CASSPLAGGSTDTQYF. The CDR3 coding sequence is TGTGCCAGCTCACCACTAGCGGGGGGGAGCACAGATACGCAGTATTTT.

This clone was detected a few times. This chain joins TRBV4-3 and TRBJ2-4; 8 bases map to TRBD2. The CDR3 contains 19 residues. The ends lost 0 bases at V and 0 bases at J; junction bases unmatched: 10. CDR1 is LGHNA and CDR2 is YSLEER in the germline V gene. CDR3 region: CASSQDPSGSTLAKNIQYF. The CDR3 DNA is TGCGCCAGCAGCCAAGATCCGAGCGGGAGTACGCTAGCCAAAAACATTCAGTACTTC.

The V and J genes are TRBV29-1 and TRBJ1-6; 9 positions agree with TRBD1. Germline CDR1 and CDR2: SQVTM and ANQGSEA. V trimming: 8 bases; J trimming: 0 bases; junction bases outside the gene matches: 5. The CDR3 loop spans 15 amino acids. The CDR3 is CSPLDRGSYNSPLHF. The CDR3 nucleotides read TGCAGCCCGTTGGACAGGGGCTCCTATAATTCACCCCTCCACTTT. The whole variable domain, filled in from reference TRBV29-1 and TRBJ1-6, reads SAVISQKPSRDICQRGTSLTIQCQVDSQVTMMFWYRQQPGQSLTLIATANQGSEATYESGFVIDKFPISRPNLTFSTLTVSNMSPEDSSIYLCSPLDRGSYNSPLHFGNGTRLTVT.

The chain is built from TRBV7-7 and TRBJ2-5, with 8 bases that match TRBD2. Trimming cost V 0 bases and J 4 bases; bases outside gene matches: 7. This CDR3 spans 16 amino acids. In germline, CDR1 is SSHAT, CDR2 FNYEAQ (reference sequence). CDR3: CASSLAGGAVAETQYF. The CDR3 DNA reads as TGTGCCAGCAGCTTAGCCGGGGGGGCAGTAGCAGAGACCCAGTACTTC. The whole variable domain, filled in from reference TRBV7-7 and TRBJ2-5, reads GAGVSQSPRYKVTKRGQDVTLRCDPISSHATLYWYQQALGQGPEFLTYFNYEAQPDKSGLPSDRFSAERPEGSISTLTIQRTEQRDSAMYRCASSLAGGAVAETQYFGPGTRLLVL.

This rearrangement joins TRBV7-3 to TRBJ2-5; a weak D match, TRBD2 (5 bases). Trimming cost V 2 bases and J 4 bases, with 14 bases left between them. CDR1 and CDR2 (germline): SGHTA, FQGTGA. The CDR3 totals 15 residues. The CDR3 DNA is TGTGCCAGCAGCTTAGATGGTAGCGATGTAGAGACCCAGTACTTC. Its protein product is CASSLDGSDVETQYF.

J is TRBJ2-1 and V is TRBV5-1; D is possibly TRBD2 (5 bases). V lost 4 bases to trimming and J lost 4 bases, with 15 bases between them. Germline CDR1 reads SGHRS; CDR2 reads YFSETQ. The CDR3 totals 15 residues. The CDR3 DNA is TGCGCCAGCAGCGAGAGCGGAGGAGCATACAATGAGCAGTTCTTC. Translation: CASSESGGAYNEQFF.

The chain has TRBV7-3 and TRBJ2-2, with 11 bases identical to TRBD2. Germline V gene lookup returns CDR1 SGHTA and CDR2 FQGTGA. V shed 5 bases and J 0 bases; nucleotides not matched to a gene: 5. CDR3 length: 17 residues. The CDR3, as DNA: TGTGCCAGCAGCCTGCTGACTAGCGGGACGAACACCGGGGAGCTGTTTTTT. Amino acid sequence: CASSLLTSGTNTGELFF.

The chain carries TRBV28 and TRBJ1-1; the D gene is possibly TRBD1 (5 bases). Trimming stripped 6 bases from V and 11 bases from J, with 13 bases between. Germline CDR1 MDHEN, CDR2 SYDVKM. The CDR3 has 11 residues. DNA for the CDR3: TGTGCCAGCAGGGGACTACTGAGGGCTTTCTTT. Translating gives CASRGLLRAFF.

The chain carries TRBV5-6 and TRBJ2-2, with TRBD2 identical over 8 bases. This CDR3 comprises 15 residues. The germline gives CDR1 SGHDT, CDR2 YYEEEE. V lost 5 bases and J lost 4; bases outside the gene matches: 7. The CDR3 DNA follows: TGTGCCAGCAGTACCGGGACTAGAGTCACCGGGGAGCTGTTTTTT. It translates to CASSTGTRVTGELFF.

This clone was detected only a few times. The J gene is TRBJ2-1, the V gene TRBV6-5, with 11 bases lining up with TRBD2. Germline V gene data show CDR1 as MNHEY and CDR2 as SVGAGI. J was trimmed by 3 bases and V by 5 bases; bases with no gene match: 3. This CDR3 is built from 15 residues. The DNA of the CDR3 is TGTGCCAGCAGTCGAGGGACTAGCGGCTACAATGAGCAGTTCTTC. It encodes CASSRGTSGYNEQFF.

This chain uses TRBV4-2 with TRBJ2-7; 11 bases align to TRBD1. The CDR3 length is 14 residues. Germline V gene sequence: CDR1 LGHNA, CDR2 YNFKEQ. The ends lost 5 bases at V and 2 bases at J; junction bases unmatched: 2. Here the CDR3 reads CASSAGQGAYEQYF. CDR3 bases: TGTGCCAGCAGCGCGGGACAGGGGGCCTACGAGCAGTACTTC.

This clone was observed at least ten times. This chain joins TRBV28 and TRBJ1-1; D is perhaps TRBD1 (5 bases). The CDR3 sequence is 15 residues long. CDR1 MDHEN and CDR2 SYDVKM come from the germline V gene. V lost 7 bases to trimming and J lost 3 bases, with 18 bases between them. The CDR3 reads CASTQTPGGYTEAFF. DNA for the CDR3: TGTGCCAGCACCCAGACACCCGGGGGATACACTGAAGCTTTCTTT.

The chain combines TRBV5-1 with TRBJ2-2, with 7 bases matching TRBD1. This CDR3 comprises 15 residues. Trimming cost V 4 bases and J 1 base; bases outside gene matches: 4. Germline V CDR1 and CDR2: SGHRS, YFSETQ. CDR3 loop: CASSRRGLNTGELFF. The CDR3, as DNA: TGCGCCAGCAGCCGCAGGGGGTTGAACACCGGGGAGCTGTTTTTT. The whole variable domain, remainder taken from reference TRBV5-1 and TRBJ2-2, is KAGVTQTPRYLIKTRGQQVTLSCSPISGHRSVSWYQQTPGQGLQFLFEYFSETQRNKGNFPGRFSGRQFSNSRSEMNVSTLELGDSALYLCASSRRGLNTGELFFGEGSRLTVL.

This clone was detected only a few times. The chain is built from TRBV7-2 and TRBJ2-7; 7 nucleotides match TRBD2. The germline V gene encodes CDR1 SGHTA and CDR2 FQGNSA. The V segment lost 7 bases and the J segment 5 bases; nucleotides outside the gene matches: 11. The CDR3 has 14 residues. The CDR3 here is CASTGTKFGNEQYF. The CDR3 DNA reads TGTGCCAGCACCGGGACTAAATTTGGGAACGAGCAGTACTTC.

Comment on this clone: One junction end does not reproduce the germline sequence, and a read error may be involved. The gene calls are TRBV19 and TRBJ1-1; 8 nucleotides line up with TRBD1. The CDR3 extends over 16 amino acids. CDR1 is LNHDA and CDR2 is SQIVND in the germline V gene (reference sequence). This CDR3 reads CASIGGTGGRNTEASF. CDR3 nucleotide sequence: TGTGCCAGTATCGGGGGGACAGGAGGGAGGAACACTGAAGCTTCCTTT.

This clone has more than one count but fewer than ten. The CDR3 loop is CASSSRGAEETQYF. CDR3 in DNA: TGTGCCAGCAGCTCGCGTGGGGCGGAAGAGACCCAGTACTTC. The chain combines TRBV5-6 with TRBJ2-5, with D possibly matching TRBD1 (5 bases). The V and J ends lost 3 bases and 3 bases respectively, with 12 bases between them. The CDR3 has 14 amino acids. Germline-derived CDR1 and CDR2 are SGHDT and YYEEEE.

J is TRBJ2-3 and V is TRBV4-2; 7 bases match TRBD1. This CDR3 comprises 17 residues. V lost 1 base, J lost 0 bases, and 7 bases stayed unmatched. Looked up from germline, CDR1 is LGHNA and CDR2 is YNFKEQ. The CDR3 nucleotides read TGTGCCAGCAGCCAAGGTCCGGGACAGATTAGCACAGATACGCAGTATTTT. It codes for CASSQGPGQISTDTQYF.

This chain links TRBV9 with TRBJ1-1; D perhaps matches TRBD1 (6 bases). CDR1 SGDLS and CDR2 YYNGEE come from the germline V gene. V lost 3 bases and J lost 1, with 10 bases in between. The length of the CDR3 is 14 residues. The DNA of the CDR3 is TGTGCCAGCAGCGCAACGGGACAGAACACTGAAGCTTTCTTT. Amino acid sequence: CASSATGQNTEAFF.